The 8 T cell receptor beta chains reported below all come from one sample, sequenced in a study of blood T cell repertoires in COVID-19. Assay used: immunoSEQ multiplex PCR; TCRdb lists only in-frame clones, some missing. The profile shows about 300,000 clones, around 86% of them singletons. Sequenced material: PBMCs or T cells enriched from blood (not recorded which). The receptors stem from a young man who had recovered from COVID-19.

This clone appeared a few times. The genes are TRBV5-1 and TRBJ2-2; D not certain. The germline CDR1 and CDR2 sequences are SGHRS and YFSETQ. V dropped 1 base and J dropped 6 bases, with 10 bases sitting between them. This CDR3 comprises 14 residues. CDR3 region: CASSLLVSPGELFF. In nucleotides, the CDR3 is TGCGCCAGCAGCTTGCTTGTATCTCCCGGGGAGCTGTTTTTT.

The genes are TRBV5-6 and TRBJ1-6; unclear D gene. Per germline, CDR1 SGHDT and CDR2 YYEEEE. The CDR3 length is 17 residues. V was shortened by 5 bases and J by 0 bases, with 15 bases between the two germline ends. The DNA of the CDR3 is TGTGCCAGCAGGCGTGGGCCGATGAGCTCCTATAATTCACCCCTCCACTTT. Translation gives CASRRGPMSSYNSPLHF.

This chain joins TRBV4-1 and TRBJ2-6; 7 bases match TRBD1. The CDR3 spans 16 residues. Trimming removed 1 base from V and 1 base from J; junction bases left unmatched: 1. Germline V gene sequence: CDR1 MGHRA, CDR2 YSYEKL. The CDR3 here is CASSQAGGSGANVLTF. The CDR3 DNA follows: TGCGCCAGCAGCCAAGCAGGGGGTTCTGGGGCCAACGTCCTGACTTTC.

The chain links TRBV12-3 or TRBV12-4 to TRBJ2-7; D perhaps matches TRBD2 (5 bases). The V end lost 4 bases, the J end lost 2 bases, and 9 bases lay between the germline ends. The CDR3 contains 13 residues. CDR3 coding DNA: TGTGCCAGCAGTTACGGGGAAGCCTACGAGCAGTACTTC. Translated: CASSYGEAYEQYF.

The genes are TRBV18 and TRBJ1-3; TRBD1 is a possible D gene (5 bases). The V gene's germline CDR1 is KGHSH and CDR2 LQKENI. The CDR3 consists of 15 residues. V was shortened by 5 bases and J by 3 bases, with 14 bases between the two germline ends. The CDR3 nucleotides read TGTGCCAGCTCATTCCGGGGGATTGGTGGAAACACCATATATTTT. Protein sequence: CASSFRGIGGNTIYF.

The CDR3 protein is CASTLGTGVNGNTIYF. In nucleotides, the CDR3 is TGTGCCAGCACCCTGGGGACAGGGGTCAATGGAAACACCATATATTTT. V is TRBV7-8 and J is TRBJ1-3, with 10 bases fitting TRBD1. Germline V gene lookup returns CDR1 SGHVS and CDR2 FQNEAQ. This CDR3 has 16 amino acids. With V trimmed by 7 bases and J by 3 bases, 9 bases remained unmatched.

The rearrangement joins TRBV30 to TRBJ1-3; a weak D match, TRBD1 (5 bases). The CDR3 extends over 14 amino acids. CDR1 and CDR2 from the germline V gene are GTSNPN and SVGIG (reference sequence). Trimming took off 1 base at V and 8 bases at J, with 15 bases between the two ends. DNA for the CDR3: TGTGCCTGGAGTGGGGGACTGAGTACGGACACCATATATTTT. Protein sequence: CAWSGGLSTDTIYF.

The V call is TRBV9, the J call TRBJ2-3; D gene uncertain. The ends were cut back, 0 bases at V and 0 bases at J, with 8 bases in the middle. Germline V gene data show CDR1 as SGDLS and CDR2 as YYNGEE. This CDR3 comprises 15 residues. The CDR3 spells CASSVDPRSTDTQYF. The CDR3, as DNA: TGTGCCAGCAGCGTAGACCCCAGAAGCACAGATACGCAGTATTTT. The variable domain in full, completed from reference TRBV9 and TRBJ2-3, reads DSGVTQTPKHLITATGQRVTLRCSPRSGDLSVYWYQQSLDQGLQFLIQYYNGEERAKGNILERFSAQQFPDLHSELNLSSLELGDSALYFCASSVDPRSTDTQYFGPGTRLTVL.